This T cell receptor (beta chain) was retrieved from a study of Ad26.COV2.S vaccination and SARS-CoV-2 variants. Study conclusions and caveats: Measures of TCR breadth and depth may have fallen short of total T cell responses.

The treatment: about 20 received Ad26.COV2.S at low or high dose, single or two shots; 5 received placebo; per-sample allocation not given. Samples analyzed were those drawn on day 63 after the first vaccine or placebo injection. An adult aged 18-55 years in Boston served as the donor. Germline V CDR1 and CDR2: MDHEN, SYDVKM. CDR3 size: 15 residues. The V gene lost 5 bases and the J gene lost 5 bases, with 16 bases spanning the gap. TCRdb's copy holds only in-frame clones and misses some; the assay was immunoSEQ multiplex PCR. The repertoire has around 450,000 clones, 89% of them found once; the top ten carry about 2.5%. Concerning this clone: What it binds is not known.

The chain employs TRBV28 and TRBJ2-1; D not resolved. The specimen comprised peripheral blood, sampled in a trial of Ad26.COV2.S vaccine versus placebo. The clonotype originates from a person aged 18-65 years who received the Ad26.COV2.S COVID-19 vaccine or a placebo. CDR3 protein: CASSPTRIAHNEQFF. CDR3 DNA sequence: TGTGCCAGCAGTCCGACTCGAATAGCCCACAATGAGCAGTTCTTC.